Listed here are 22 T cell receptor beta chains from one sample, sequenced in a study of T cells in Graves' hyperthyroidism and ophthalmopathy. Amplification yielded TCR beta CDR3 regions, with RNA transcripts as the source. A first-round RT-PCR of the TCR CDR3 used the HTBI primer set. TCRdb redid the calling of the multiplex PCR reads with MiXCR, one entry per CDR3 protein. The sample lists fewer than 600,000 distinct CDR3 sequences; about 14% were seen once. Source material: blood. The source is a woman aged 35 to 49 with Graves' hyperthyroidism.

This clonotype was seen at least ten times. The J gene is TRBJ2-1, the V gene TRBV20-1, with D possibly matching TRBD1 (6 bases). Germline CDR1 is DFQATT and CDR2 is SNEGSKA (reference sequence). V shed 3 bases and J shed 6 bases, with 15 bases lying between them. The CDR3 has 14 amino acids. The CDR3 reads CSASYRDGVNEQFF. As DNA, the CDR3 is TGCAGTGCTAGTTACAGGGATGGGGTCAATGAGCAGTTCTTC.

This clonotype was counted ten times or more. The chain uses TRBV20-1 and TRBJ1-1; the D is unclear. CDR3 length: 13 residues. The germline V and J ends were trimmed by 3 bases and 4 bases, with 12 bases remaining between them. The germline V gene has CDR1 DFQATT and CDR2 SNEGSKA (reference sequence). CDR3 nucleotides: TGCAGTGCTAGGTCGGGTAAGGCCACTGAAGCTTTCTTT. The encoded protein is CSARSGKATEAFF.

This clonotype has only a few counts. The rearrangement joins TRBV7-9 to TRBJ2-7, with 7 nucleotides matching TRBD1. CDR1 is SEHNR and CDR2 is FQNEAQ in the germline V gene (reference sequence). This CDR3 region has 15 residues. V lost 5 bases and J lost 0; bases outside the gene matches: 7. Written as DNA, the CDR3 is TGTGCCAGCAGCCGATGGGACAGTAGCTCCTACGAGCAGTACTTC. Protein sequence: CASSRWDSSSYEQYF.

This chain joins TRBV6-1 and TRBJ2-7; 8 positions agree with TRBD2. This CDR3 has 15 residues. The J segment lost 2 bases and the V segment lost 6 bases, leaving 9 bases of the junction unmatched. CDR1 is MNHNS and CDR2 is SASEGT in the germline V gene. DNA of the CDR3: TGTGCCAGCAGCTTTTCGGGCGGGAGGCCCTACGAGCAGTACTTC. Protein product: CASSFSGGRPYEQYF.

This clonotype was observed many times. The V gene is TRBV7-2, the J gene TRBJ1-5; perhaps TRBD1 as D (6 bases). V was clipped by 5 bases and J by 6 bases, with 20 bases between them. This CDR3 is built from 16 residues. Germline assignment: CDR1 SGHTA and CDR2 FQGNSA. The CDR3 DNA is TGTGCCAGCAGCGACCGTACCCCGGGGGGCGGTCAGCCCCAGCATTTT. Its protein product is CASSDRTPGGGQPQHF.

A few counts support this clonotype. This chain joins TRBV6-4 and TRBJ1-1, with D possibly matching TRBD1 (6 bases). CDR1 is MRHNA, CDR2 SNTAGT, per germline. The CDR3 runs 18 residues. Trimming left V 6 bases short and J 4 bases short, with 27 bases between. CDR3 region: CASSYRTTGPRWSTEAFF. The CDR3 nucleotides read TGTGCCAGCAGCTACAGGACGACAGGACCCCGATGGAGCACTGAAGCTTTCTTT.

This chain joins TRBV4-1 and TRBJ2-5; D is ambiguous. This CDR3 has 17 amino acids. Germline lookup yields CDR1 MGHRA and CDR2 YSYEKL. V was cut by 1 base and J by 1 base, with 16 bases left in between. The CDR3 loop reads CASSQGGSPTLQETQYF. CDR3 nucleotide sequence: TGCGCCAGCAGCCAAGGAGGTTCACCAACGCTCCAAGAGACCCAGTACTTC.

This clonotype was counted only a few times. V usage is TRBV12-3 or TRBV12-4 and J usage is TRBJ1-5; D unresolved. This CDR3 is 15 amino acids long. The germline V and J ends were trimmed by 6 bases and 5 bases, with 17 bases remaining between them. The CDR3 bases are TGTGCCAGCAGCCAGTCTTTTAACCCCGATCAGCCCCAGCATTTT. Translated, it gives CASSQSFNPDQPQHF.

At least ten counts were recorded for this clonotype. The V and J genes are TRBV12-3 or TRBV12-4 and TRBJ2-1; D not certain. V lost 3 bases and J lost 6, with 9 bases in between. The CDR3 has 13 residues. CDR3 coding DNA: TGTGCCAGCAGTTTCCGAGTCCCCAATGAGCAGTTCTTC. Translating it yields CASSFRVPNEQFF.

Remarks on this clonotype: Given a much more abundant clone one base away, this may be a read error. This chain uses TRBV20-1 with TRBJ2-5, with D perhaps TRBD1 or TRBD2 (6 bases each). The DNA matches TRBJ2-1 better at its end, which makes the J call doubtful. From germline, CDR1 is DFQATT and CDR2 SNEGSKA (reference sequence). The CDR3 is 14 residues long. The CDR3 bases are TGCAGTGCTAGAGGTGCCGGGGGCCAAGAGACCCAGTTCTTC. Amino acids: CSARGAGGQETQFF.

At least ten counts were recorded for this clonotype. The V and J genes are TRBV9 and TRBJ2-5; 8 positions agree with TRBD2. The germline V gene encodes CDR1 SGDLS and CDR2 YYNGEE. Trimming cost V 2 bases and J 4 bases; bases outside gene matches: 10. The length of the CDR3 is 16 residues. The CDR3 coding sequence is TGTGCCAGCAGCGTTCTCGCCGGGAGGGCCGTAGAGACCCAGTACTTC. Its translation is CASSVLAGRAVETQYF.

This clonotype has ten or more counts. J is TRBJ2-7 and V is TRBV3-1; unclear D gene. The ends were cut back, 2 bases at V and 6 bases at J, with 20 bases in the middle. This CDR3 is 16 amino acids long. Per the germline V gene, CDR1 is LGHDT and CDR2 is YNNKEL (reference sequence). The CDR3: CASSQMNLGASGEQYF. For the CDR3, the DNA is TGTGCCAGCAGCCAAATGAACCTAGGAGCGTCTGGCGAGCAGTACTTC.

The chain couples TRBV5-6 to TRBJ2-7; weak D call: TRBD1 (5 bases). This CDR3 comprises 16 residues. CDR1 and CDR2 from the germline V gene are SGHDT and YYEEEE. The V gene lost 4 bases and the J gene lost 0 bases, with 17 bases spanning the gap. CDR3 residues: CASSRLLTDPSYEQYF. The CDR3 bases are TGTGCCAGCAGCCGATTGCTGACAGATCCCTCCTACGAGCAGTACTTC. Full variable domain (outside the CDR3, taken from reference TRBV5-6 and TRBJ2-7): DAGVTQSPTHLIKTRGQQVTLRCSPKSGHDTVSWYQQALGQGPQFIFQYYEEEERQRGNFPDRFSGHQFPNYSSELNVNALLLGDSALYLCASSRLLTDPSYEQYFGPGTRLTVT.

The rearrangement links TRBV20-1 to TRBJ2-5; 16 positions match TRBD2. The CDR3 spans 14 residues. V was pared by 6 bases and J by 5 bases, with 3 bases of the junction left unmatched. The germline V gene encodes CDR1 DFQATT and CDR2 SNEGSKA (reference sequence). Here the CDR3 DNA reads TGCAGTGCGGGACTAGCGGGAGGGAGGGAGACCCAGTACTTC. It yields the protein CSAGLAGGRETQYF.

The V gene is TRBV29-1, the J gene TRBJ1-3, with D uncertain. This CDR3 has 13 residues. In germline, CDR1 is SQVTM, CDR2 ANQGSEA. Trimming stripped 6 bases from V and 2 bases from J, with 11 bases between. The CDR3 region has the DNA TGCAGCGTCTTTGAAGTGGCTGGAAACACCATATATTTT. Protein product: CSVFEVAGNTIYF.

Only a few counts were recorded for this clonotype. This chain uses TRBV19 with TRBJ2-1; 7 positions match TRBD2. With V trimmed by 6 bases and J by 10 bases, 15 bases remained unmatched. CDR1 is LNHDA and CDR2 is SQIVND in the germline V gene (reference sequence). The CDR3 totals 15 residues. DNA for the CDR3: TGTGCCAGTAGGGGGTCCGGGACTACCCACAGCGAGCAGTTCTTC. It translates to CASRGSGTTHSEQFF.

This clonotype was found many times. The gene calls are TRBV4-1 and TRBJ2-1; no reliable D call. Per the germline V gene, CDR1 is MGHRA and CDR2 is YSYEKL. The CDR3 loop spans 18 amino acids. Trimming removed 3 bases at V and 0 bases at J, with 18 bases between. The CDR3 sequence: CASSHPLLGTPSYNEQFF. The CDR3 nucleotides are TGCGCCAGCAGCCATCCCCTTCTAGGAACCCCCTCCTACAATGAGCAGTTCTTC.

Ten or more counts support this clonotype. The CDR3 loop reads CSVGQRLNYGYTF. The CDR3 nucleotides read TGCAGCGTCGGACAGCGCCTTAACTATGGCTACACCTTC. V and J are TRBV29-1 and TRBJ1-2; the D gene is possibly TRBD1 (6 bases). Germline V gene sequence: CDR1 SQVTM, CDR2 ANQGSEA. Trimming removed 6 bases from V and 1 base from J, with 12 bases in between. There are 13 residues in the CDR3.

As DNA, the CDR3 is TGTGCCAGCAGCCGCCTTAGCGGGGGGCAAGAGACCCAGTACTTC. Its translation: CASSRLSGGQETQYF. J is TRBJ2-5 and V is TRBV7-2; 10 nucleotides line up with TRBD2. The J segment lost 2 bases and the V segment lost 5 bases, leaving 5 bases of the junction unmatched. Germline CDR1 and CDR2: SGHTA and FQGNSA. This CDR3 region has 15 residues.

This clonotype was seen a handful of times. The chain links TRBV29-1 to TRBJ2-7, with 10 nucleotides matching TRBD2. The CDR3 length is 15 residues. Germline assignment: CDR1 SQVTM and CDR2 ANQGSEA. The ends lost 1 base at V and 3 bases at J; junction bases unmatched: 6. This chain's CDR3 is CSVEGEREGRYEQYF. Here the CDR3 DNA reads TGCAGCGTTGAAGGGGAGCGGGAGGGCCGCTACGAGCAGTACTTC.

This clonotype was detected a few times. The genes are TRBV24-1 and TRBJ2-2, with D hard to call. Germline-derived CDR1 and CDR2 are KGHDR and SFDVKD. This CDR3 comprises 16 residues. Deletions cut 5 bases from V and 4 bases from J, with 16 bases between. CDR3 coding DNA: TGTGCCACCAGTGGCCCTGGCACAGTTGGCACCGGGGAGCTGTTTTTT. Residues: CATSGPGTVGTGELFF.

For this clonotype: This may come from a read error, since a much larger clone is one base off. This chain links TRBV5-1 with TRBJ2-7, with 9 nucleotides matching TRBD2. In germline, CDR1 is SGHRS, CDR2 YFSETQ. Germline trimming cut 5 bases from V and 3 bases from J; bases unmatched to any gene: 3. The CDR3 loop spans 13 amino acids. The CDR3 protein is CASRGSGSYEQYF. The CDR3 nucleotides are TGCGCCAGCAGGGGTAGCGGGAGCTACGAGCAGTACTTC. The variable domain in full, with the rest retrieved from reference TRBV5-1 and TRBJ2-7, is KAGVTQTPRYLIKTRGQQVTLSCSPISGHRSVSWYQQTPGQGLQFLFEYFSETQRNKGNFPGRFSGRQFSNSRSEMNVSTLELGDSALYLCASRGSGSYEQYFGPGTRLTVT.